Listed below are T cell receptor beta chains from one sample, sequenced in a study of T cell responses to AZD1222 COVID-19 vaccine. TCRdb's table, derived via immunoSEQ multiplex PCR, lists solely in-frame clones and lacks some. This table has around 83,000 clones, approximately 90% appearing once. Sample: peripheral blood, taken 28 days after the second AZD1222 dose. The receptors come from an adult who received the AZD1222 COVID-19 vaccine. Each CDR3 is given with its conserved first and last residue.

v_gene	j_gene	CDR3aa
TRBV10-3	TRBJ1-2	CAIRPGGGGYTF
TRBV27	TRBJ1-2	CASSTRQELNGYTF
TRBV18	TRBJ2-3	CASSPKPGVRSDTQYF
TRBV6-2/TRBV6-3	TRBJ2-3	CASSYSTPRGGRADTQYF
TRBV11-2	TRBJ1-2	CASSLVAGNYGYTF
TRBV27	TRBJ2-2	CASSFPSSGGTGELFF
TRBV7-2	TRBJ1-3	CASRMMPEVPGNTIYF
TRBV27	TRBJ1-5	CASSPNSGNQPQHF
TRBV27	TRBJ1-2	CATRTGGRYGYTF
TRBV2	TRBJ2-3	CASSSGTPGDTQYF
TRBV27	TRBJ1-1	CASRRGQGEAFF
TRBV5-4	TRBJ2-5	CASSWDRGETQYF
TRBV6-6	TRBJ2-3	CASQRGSASDTQYF
TRBV7-9	TRBJ2-5	CASSLRGETQYF
TRBV7-2	TRBJ1-2	CASSFVSGREGYTF
TRBV3-1/TRBV3-2	TRBJ2-5	CASTRTSGETQYF
TRBV28	TRBJ1-2	CASSYGDWYGYTF
TRBV3-1/TRBV3-2	TRBJ2-5	CASSQKETQYF
TRBV6-4	TRBJ2-5	CASSDGSSGGQETQYF
TRBV2	TRBJ1-1	CASRKDSPNTEAFF
TRBV18	TRBJ1-2	CASSLTGTTYGYTF
TRBV7-2	TRBJ1-6	CASSLGTGQNNSPLHF
TRBV9	TRBJ1-4	CASSPTTTNEKLFF
TRBV2	TRBJ2-5	CASSPYYGLAGNQETQYF
TRBV5-1	TRBJ2-1	CASSLAPGRGGTNEQFF
TRBV11-3	TRBJ2-2	CASGVTGELFF
TRBV5-8	TRBJ2-7	CASSPGTAVTYEQYF
TRBV9	TRBJ1-5	CASSATGGGQPQHF
TRBV7-6	TRBJ1-1	CASSPGGDGNTEAFF
TRBV6-6	TRBJ1-1	CASRPRGKSTEAFF
TRBV6-5	TRBJ1-2	CASSNRATYGYTF
TRBV6-2/TRBV6-3	TRBJ1-1	CASSYTGMAEAFF
TRBV15	TRBJ2-1	CATSRDPSLIEQFF
TRBV6-5	TRBJ1-5	CASRGGAGQPQHF
TRBV7-2	TRBJ1-2	CASSEDVANYGYTF
TRBV7-8	TRBJ1-5	CASSLASGNQPQHF
TRBV6-5	TRBJ2-7	CATRGQFLYSYEQYF
TRBV7-8	TRBJ1-1	CASSLTYSGTEDTEAFF
TRBV18	TRBJ1-2	CASSPGRGNGYTF
TRBV5-6	TRBJ2-7	CASSWRGGYKQYF
TRBV27	TRBJ1-5	CASSTRRDRGILGNQPQHF
TRBV21-1	TRBJ1-5	CASSKVCDRGRKSNQPQHF
TRBV6-2/TRBV6-3	TRBJ1-1	CASSWGQGASRNTEAFF
TRBV30	TRBJ1-4	CAWSVQGGNEKLFF